These 15 T cell receptor beta chains share one sample of origin, sequenced in a study of blood T cell repertoires in COVID-19. Clones were read by immunoSEQ multiplex PCR, and TCRdb kept only the in-frame ones, dropping some. The sample lists around 210,000 clones, about 78% occurring once. Sequencing used peripheral blood. The receptors originated from a woman aged 65 to 85 with acute or convalescent COVID-19.

This chain joins TRBV5-1 and TRBJ2-1, with TRBD1 matching over 7 bases. The CDR3 is 17 amino acids. CDR1 is SGHRS and CDR2 is YFSETQ in the germline V gene. Trimming cost V 4 bases and J 2 bases; bases outside gene matches: 12. CDR3 sequence reads: CASSMPPAGGPYNEQFF. As DNA, the CDR3 is TGCGCCAGCAGCATGCCCCCCGCAGGGGGTCCCTACAATGAGCAGTTCTTC.

V is TRBV7-2 and J is TRBJ2-1; 9 bases fit TRBD2. The V and J ends lost 3 bases and 2 bases, in that order; junction bases with no gene match: 2. The length of the CDR3 is 15 residues. The germline gives CDR1 SGHTA, CDR2 FQGNSA. CDR3 loop: CASSFSGSPYNEQFF. The CDR3 nucleotides read TGTGCCAGCAGCTTTAGCGGGAGCCCCTACAATGAGCAGTTCTTC.

This clone showed up just a few times. This chain connects TRBV27 to TRBJ2-6; 9 bases match TRBD1. The CDR3 sequence is 18 residues long. V trimming: 3 bases; J trimming: 0 bases; junction bases outside the gene matches: 6. From germline, CDR1 is MNHEY and CDR2 SMNVEV (reference sequence). CDR3 DNA: TGTGCCAGCAGTTTGAAGGGGACAGGGTACTCTGGGGCCAACGTCCTGACTTTC. Protein sequence: CASSLKGTGYSGANVLTF.

The genes are TRBV27 and TRBJ1-2; D is possibly TRBD1 (5 bases). Trimming removed 3 bases at V and 0 bases at J, with 17 bases between. This CDR3 spans 17 amino acids. Germline V CDR1 and CDR2: MNHEY, SMNVEV (reference sequence). CDR3: CASSFARTATANYGYTF. CDR3 sequence (DNA): TGTGCCAGCAGTTTCGCCCGGACGGCGACAGCTAACTATGGCTACACCTTC.

The chain links TRBV3-1 (or the pseudogene TRBV3-2) to TRBJ1-2; 7 positions match TRBD1. CDR1 is LGHDT and CDR2 is YNNKEL in the germline V gene (reference sequence). The trim removed 4 bases at V and 3 bases at J, leaving 5 bases unmatched. This CDR3 has 14 residues. For the CDR3, the DNA is TGTGCCAGCAGCCTTGGACAGGACCACTATGGCTACACCTTC. It yields the protein CASSLGQDHYGYTF.

The chain has TRBV6-5 and TRBJ2-1; no clear D gene. CDR3 length: 15 amino acids. Trimming shortened V by 5 bases and J by 6 bases, and 17 bases separated the two germline ends. Germline CDR1 MNHEY, CDR2 SVGAGI. This chain's CDR3 is CASSPSLGRSNEQFF. In DNA form, the CDR3 reads TGTGCCAGCAGTCCTTCTCTGGGCAGATCCAATGAGCAGTTCTTC.

The genes are TRBV12-3 or TRBV12-4 and TRBJ2-1; D possibly corresponds to TRBD1 (7 bases). This CDR3 is built from 12 residues. V was shortened by 8 bases and J by 8 bases, with 13 bases between the two germline ends. The DNA of the CDR3 is TGTGCCAGCCATCAGGGGGGCGATGAGCAGTTCTTC. This gives the protein CASHQGGDEQFF.

V and J are TRBV7-9 and TRBJ1-4; 7 bases line up with TRBD1. The CDR3 consists of 15 residues. The V segment lost 5 bases and the J segment 1 base; nucleotides outside the gene matches: 4. CDR1 and CDR2 (germline): SEHNR, FQNEAQ (reference sequence). CDR3: CASSLTGETNEKLFF. The CDR3 DNA reads as TGTGCCAGCAGCCTAACAGGGGAAACTAATGAAAAACTGTTTTTT.

This chain joins TRBV7-6 and TRBJ2-7; possible D gene TRBD1, 5 bases. The CDR3 consists of 17 residues. V lost 1 base and J 5 bases, leaving 21 bases between the germline ends. Germline V lookup: CDR1 SGHVS, CDR2 FNYEAQ. The CDR3 sequence: CASSLGPLGGAQDEQYF. The CDR3 nucleotides read TGTGCCAGCAGCTTAGGACCCTTAGGTGGGGCCCAGGACGAGCAGTACTTC.

The DNA for the CDR3 is TGTGCCAGCAGCCCTGAGGTCGTCGGGGAGCTGTTTTTT. It is translated as CASSPEVVGELFF. The chain recombines TRBV9 with TRBJ2-2; D is ambiguous. The V gene's germline CDR1 is SGDLS and CDR2 YYNGEE. The CDR3 extends over 13 amino acids. Trimming pared 4 bases from V and 7 bases from J, leaving 11 bases between.

The chain is built from TRBV28 and TRBJ1-2, with 7 bases aligning to TRBD1. Germline lookup yields CDR1 MDHEN and CDR2 SYDVKM. The CDR3 is 13 residues long. The ends lost 7 bases at V and 8 bases at J; junction bases unmatched: 10. CDR3 in DNA: TGTGCCAGCACCCCCGACAGGGTAAAGGGCTACACCTTC. Translation: CASTPDRVKGYTF.

The rearrangement uses TRBV11-2 and TRBJ2-1; 14 bases are shared with TRBD2. Germline V lookup: CDR1 SGHAT, CDR2 FQNNGV. There are 17 residues in the CDR3. The J segment lost 8 bases and the V segment lost 5 bases, leaving 11 bases of the junction unmatched. CDR3 DNA sequence: TGTGCCAGCAGCCGCCGGGGGACTAGCGGGAGAACGGATGAGCAGTTCTTC. The encoded protein is CASSRRGTSGRTDEQFF.

The V call is TRBV3-1 (or the pseudogene TRBV3-2), the J call TRBJ1-1, with D unclear. CDR1 is LGHDT and CDR2 is YNNKEL in the germline V gene (reference sequence). The CDR3 is made up of 13 amino acids. V was trimmed by 6 bases and J by 3 bases, leaving 11 bases between them. CDR3 sequence: CASRPDTYTEAFF. The CDR3 region has the DNA TGTGCCAGCAGACCTGACACATACACTGAAGCTTTCTTT.

The V and J genes are TRBV6-4 and TRBJ2-5; no clear D. The V gene's germline CDR1 is MRHNA and CDR2 SNTAGT. The CDR3 runs to 13 residues. With 3 bases removed from V and 3 bases from J, the gap between germline ends came to 8 bases. The CDR3 spells CASSETEKETQYF. In DNA form, the CDR3 reads TGTGCCAGCAGTGAAACAGAAAAAGAGACCCAGTACTTC.

This chain uses TRBV19 with TRBJ1-2, with D perhaps matching TRBD1 (6 bases). In germline, CDR1 is LNHDA, CDR2 SQIVND (reference sequence). The CDR3 loop spans 14 amino acids. V gave up 3 bases and J gave up 2 bases, with 10 bases separating them. The CDR3 nucleotides are TGTGCCAGTAGTATTACTCAGGGGAACTATGGCTACACCTTC. Amino acid sequence: CASSITQGNYGYTF.